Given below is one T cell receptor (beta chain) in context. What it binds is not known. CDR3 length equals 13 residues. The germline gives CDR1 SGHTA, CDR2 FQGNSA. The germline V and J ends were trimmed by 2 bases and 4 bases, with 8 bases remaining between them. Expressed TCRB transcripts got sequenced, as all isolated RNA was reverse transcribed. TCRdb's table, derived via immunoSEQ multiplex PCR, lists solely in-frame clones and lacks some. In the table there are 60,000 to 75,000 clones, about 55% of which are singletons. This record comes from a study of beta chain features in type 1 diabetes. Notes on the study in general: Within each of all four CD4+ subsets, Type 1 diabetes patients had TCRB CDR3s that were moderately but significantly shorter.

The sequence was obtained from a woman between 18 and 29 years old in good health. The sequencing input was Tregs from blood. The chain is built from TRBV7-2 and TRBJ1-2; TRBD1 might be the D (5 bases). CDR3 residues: CASSLTGFYGYTF. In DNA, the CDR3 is TGTGCCAGCAGCTTAACAGGTTTCTATGGCTACACCTTC.